Below are 9 T cell receptor beta chains sequenced from a single sample in a study of identifying expanded T cells in peripheral blood. The data were produced by immunoSEQ multiplex PCR, yet TCRdb's version contains in-frame clones alone and is incomplete. The table has 90,000 to 100,000 clones, 88% seen once. Sequenced input: blood. These receptors originate from a person between 18 and 69 years old in good health.

A few counts support this clone. The chain recombines TRBV7-6 with TRBJ1-2; 7 bases line up with TRBD1. The germline CDR1 and CDR2 sequences are SGHVS and FNYEAQ. There are 15 residues in the CDR3. V shed 5 bases, J shed 0 bases, and the junction held 6 bases outside the gene matches. CDR3 in amino acids: CASSRGQAANYGYTF. DNA for the CDR3: TGTGCCAGCAGCCGCGGACAGGCTGCTAACTATGGCTACACCTTC.

The rearrangement uses TRBV7-3 and TRBJ1-1; no clear D. The CDR3 length is 14 residues. Trimming removed 1 base from V and 3 bases from J, with 9 bases in between. Germline-derived CDR1 and CDR2 are SGHTA and FQGTGA. The CDR3, as DNA: TGTGCCAGCAGCTTAATGGGTCGGGACACTGAAGCTTTCTTT. Translation gives CASSLMGRDTEAFF.

The rearrangement uses TRBV4-2 and TRBJ2-1, with 11 bases matching TRBD2. Germline V gene lookup returns CDR1 LGHNA and CDR2 YNFKEQ. Unmatched junction bases numbered 7, after V lost 0 bases and J lost 3 bases. The length of the CDR3 is 18 residues. The CDR3 bases are TGTGCCAGCAGCCAAGATACAGCCACTAGCGGGAGCTACAATGAGCAGTTCTTC. As protein: CASSQDTATSGSYNEQFF.

V gene TRBV9 combines with J gene TRBJ2-3; D is unclear. V dropped 4 bases and J dropped 4 bases, with 16 bases sitting between them. Germline CDR1 and CDR2: SGDLS and YYNGEE. The CDR3 consists of 15 residues. The DNA for the CDR3 is TGTGCCAGCAGCCTTGGTTCAGGCTTCCCAGATACGCAGTATTTT. It codes for CASSLGSGFPDTQYF.

The genes are TRBV29-1 and TRBJ2-3; D unclear. CDR3 length: 15 amino acids. With 6 bases removed from V and 4 bases from J, the gap between germline ends came to 20 bases. CDR1 and CDR2 from the germline V gene are SQVTM and ANQGSEA. The CDR3 DNA follows: TGCAGCGTCCGAAGCCCGTATTTCCCCCCAGATACGCAGTATTTT. It translates to CSVRSPYFPPDTQYF.

The chain links TRBV19 to TRBJ2-7, with 8 bases fitting TRBD1. V lost 3 bases to trimming and J lost 4 bases; unmatched junction nucleotides: 8. The V gene's germline CDR1 is LNHDA and CDR2 SQIVND (reference sequence). The CDR3 is 15 amino acids. In DNA, the CDR3 is TGTGCCAGTAGTATCCACCGGACAGGGAGTTACGAGCAGTACTTC. This translates into CASSIHRTGSYEQYF.

The gene calls are TRBV7-7 and TRBJ2-5; 9 bases fit TRBD2. Germline-derived CDR1 and CDR2 are SSHAT and FNYEAQ (reference sequence). Trimming removed 5 bases from V and 7 bases from J; junction bases left unmatched: 8. The CDR3 spans 14 residues. The CDR3 protein is CASSPTSGRGTQYF. The CDR3, as DNA: TGTGCCAGCAGCCCGACTAGCGGTCGGGGGACCCAGTACTTC.

The V and J genes are TRBV5-1 and TRBJ1-1; 9 bases are a match to TRBD1. Looked up from germline, CDR1 is SGHRS and CDR2 is YFSETQ. Trimming removed 6 bases from V and 2 bases from J; junction bases left unmatched: 8. The CDR3 is made up of 15 amino acids. In DNA form, the CDR3 reads TGCGCCAGCAAAACTACGGGACAGGGAAACACTGAAGCTTTCTTT. Its translation is CASKTTGQGNTEAFF.

This chain uses TRBV6-6 with TRBJ1-1; tentative D call: TRBD1 (5 bases). CDR1 is MNHNY, CDR2 SVGAGI, per germline (reference sequence). Trimming took 11 bases from V and 2 from J, leaving 15 bases between them. The CDR3 runs 13 residues. The CDR3 spells CAGTTDANTEAFF. The CDR3, as DNA: TGTGCCGGGACCACAGATGCAAACACTGAAGCTTTCTTT.